This T cell receptor (beta chain) was captured in a study of graft-versus-host responses after intestinal transplantation. Notes on the study in general: Graft-donor T cell macrochimerism coincided with high graft-versus-host to host-versus-graft clonal ratios in allografts.

This CDR3 spans 15 amino acids. The germline V gene encodes CDR1 SGHDT and CDR2 YYEEEE. V lost 0 bases, J lost 3 bases, and 13 bases lay in between. Here immunoSEQ multiplex PCR was the method, and the copy in TCRdb shows in-frame clones only, minus some. This sample has about 110,000 clones; around 94% occur once, and the top ten carry less than 1.5%. With regard to this clone: Antigen: not known.

This TCR came from a human donor who was the organ donor for an intestinal transplant. The sequenced sample was unstimulated CD8+ T cells sorted from spleen or lymph node cells, obtained before transplant. The chain combines TRBV5-6 with TRBJ2-7; the D is unclear. CDR3 in amino acids: CASSLGPDAVYEQYF. Here the CDR3 DNA reads TGTGCCAGCAGCTTGGGACCAGATGCGGTCTACGAGCAGTACTTC.